This entry lists 17 T cell receptor beta chains sequenced from one sample in a study of blood T cell repertoires in COVID-19. Using immunoSEQ multiplex PCR, the repertoire was profiled, and TCRdb retains in-frame clones only, with some absent. The profile shows some 200,000 clones, roughly 89% of them singletons. Sequenced input: peripheral blood. These receptors originate from a woman in her 70s with COVID-19, enrolled during active disease.

This chain connects TRBV5-1 to TRBJ1-4; 12 bases match TRBD1. The ends lost 4 bases at V and 6 bases at J; junction bases unmatched: 4. Looked up from germline, CDR1 is SGHRS and CDR2 is YFSETQ. CDR3 size: 15 residues. CDR3 residues: CASSGTGGEDEKLFF. The CDR3 region has the DNA TGCGCCAGCAGCGGGACAGGGGGCGAGGATGAAAAACTGTTTTTT.

The V call is TRBV7-9, the J call TRBJ2-7; TRBD2 matches 7 bases. V was clipped by 8 bases and J by 2 bases; unmatched bases: 3. In germline, CDR1 is SEHNR, CDR2 FQNEAQ (reference sequence). The CDR3 length is 12 residues. This chain's CDR3 is CASGRDAYEQYF. The CDR3 bases are TGTGCCAGCGGGAGGGACGCCTACGAGCAGTACTTC. Full variable domain (outside the CDR3, taken from reference TRBV7-9 and TRBJ2-7): DTGVSQNPRHKITKRGQNVTFRCDPISEHNRLYWYRQTLGQGPEFLTYFQNEAQLEKSRLLSDRFSAERPKGSFSTLEIQRTEQGDSAMYLCASGRDAYEQYFGPGTRLTVT.

The genes are TRBV7-2 and TRBJ1-5; 7 nucleotides match TRBD1. The CDR3 is made up of 14 amino acids. Per germline, CDR1 SGHTA and CDR2 FQGNSA. Trimming at V came to 3 bases and at J to 6 bases, leaving 5 bases not matched to a gene. The CDR3 bases are TGTGCCAGCAGCTTGGGGACAGAGCGTCAGCCCCAGCATTTT. It encodes CASSLGTERQPQHF.

The genes are TRBV3-1 (or the pseudogene TRBV3-2) and TRBJ1-2, with 7 nucleotides matching TRBD1. This CDR3 is built from 15 residues. V was pared by 4 bases and J by 5 bases, with 10 bases of the junction left unmatched. The germline V gene encodes CDR1 LGHDT and CDR2 YNNKEL (reference sequence). The CDR3 DNA is TGTGCCAGCAGCCCCCCACAGGGGCCTTATTATGGCTACACCTTC. Translated, it gives CASSPPQGPYYGYTF.

The J gene is TRBJ2-7, the V gene TRBV6-1; the D gene is possibly TRBD1 (5 bases). With 1 base removed from V and 6 bases from J, the gap between germline ends came to 13 bases. The CDR3 totals 14 residues. Germline CDR1 is MNHNS and CDR2 is SASEGT. CDR3 residues: CASSEGLGVGEQYF. The CDR3 DNA reads as TGTGCCAGCAGTGAAGGTTTAGGGGTGGGCGAGCAGTACTTC.

The chain joins TRBV3-1 (or the pseudogene TRBV3-2) to TRBJ2-1; D call uncertain. V was clipped by 0 bases and J by 7 bases, with 4 bases between them. In germline, CDR1 is LGHDT, CDR2 YNNKEL (reference sequence). CDR3 length equals 12 residues. The CDR3 nucleotides read TGTGCCAGCAGCCAAGATAGAAATGAGCAGTTCTTC. Its translation: CASSQDRNEQFF.

Regarding this clone: This same CDR3 is encoded by further DNA sequences in the sample. The chain joins TRBV5-1 to TRBJ2-7; 11 nucleotides line up with TRBD2. Trimming at V came to 0 bases and at J to 1 base, leaving 0 bases not matched to a gene. The CDR3 contains 15 residues. The germline V gene encodes CDR1 SGHRS and CDR2 YFSETQ. Here the CDR3 reads CASSLGLAGSYEQYF. In nucleotides, the CDR3 is TGCGCCAGCAGCTTGGGACTAGCGGGATCCTACGAGCAGTACTTC.

The chain carries TRBV28 and TRBJ2-3, with TRBD1 identical over 7 bases. V trimming: 4 bases; J trimming: 2 bases; junction bases outside the gene matches: 6. The CDR3 contains 15 residues. In germline, CDR1 is MDHEN, CDR2 SYDVKM. CDR3 residues: CASSSTDRVTDTQYF. The CDR3 DNA sequence: TGTGCCAGCAGTTCGACTGACAGGGTCACAGATACGCAGTATTTT.

CDR3: CASSPGPPEKLFF. Here the CDR3 DNA reads TGTGCCAGCAGCCCTGGGCCGCCTGAAAAACTGTTTTTT. The chain is built from TRBV7-3 and TRBJ1-4; no clear D gene. Trimming pared 5 bases from V and 7 bases from J, leaving 11 bases between. The CDR3 is 13 residues long. Looked up from germline, CDR1 is SGHTA and CDR2 is FQGTGA.

The chain combines TRBV5-1 with TRBJ2-1; 9 bases line up with TRBD1. This CDR3 comprises 14 residues. V was clipped by 4 bases and J by 6 bases; unmatched bases: 5. The germline CDR1 and CDR2 sequences are SGHRS and YFSETQ. The CDR3 DNA is TGCGCCAGCAGCCCCGGACAGGGGACCAATGAGCAGTTCTTC. It encodes CASSPGQGTNEQFF.

The genes are TRBV18 and TRBJ1-3; D ambiguous. The CDR3 spans 14 residues. Trimming took 4 bases from V and 8 from J, leaving 15 bases between them. Germline V gene data show CDR1 as KGHSH and CDR2 as LQKENI. The chain's CDR3 is CASSLNQETDTIYF. The DNA of the CDR3 is TGTGCCAGCTCACTTAACCAAGAAACTGACACCATATATTTT.

This sequence joins TRBV18 and TRBJ2-7; D is ambiguous. Germline lookup yields CDR1 KGHSH and CDR2 LQKENI. The CDR3 spans 15 residues. Between the trimmed V and J ends, which lost 0 bases and 3 bases, there was a span of 12 bases. The CDR3 spells CASSPPIPGHYEQYF. CDR3 nucleotides: TGTGCCAGCTCACCACCGATCCCAGGTCACTACGAGCAGTACTTC.

The rearrangement uses TRBV18 and TRBJ1-5; 9 positions match TRBD1. The V and J ends lost 3 bases and 6 bases, in that order; junction bases with no gene match: 6. The CDR3 has 15 residues. CDR1 KGHSH and CDR2 LQKENI come from the germline V gene. CDR3 residues: CASSPPDRGAQPQHF. The DNA of the CDR3 is TGTGCCAGCTCACCCCCCGACAGGGGGGCTCAGCCCCAGCATTTT.

The chain is built from TRBV9 and TRBJ2-3; 10 bases line up with TRBD2. CDR3 length: 15 amino acids. Germline-derived CDR1 and CDR2 are SGDLS and YYNGEE. V lost 4 bases to trimming and J lost 3 bases; unmatched junction nucleotides: 5. As DNA, the CDR3 is TGTGCCAGCAGCCTTCTAGCGGGAGCAACAGATACGCAGTATTTT. The encoded protein is CASSLLAGATDTQYF.

CDR3 region: CATSVGPGGTGELFF. Written as DNA, the CDR3 is TGTGCCACCAGTGTAGGGCCGGGCGGGACCGGGGAGCTGTTTTTT. V usage is TRBV24-1 and J usage is TRBJ2-2; perhaps TRBD2 as D (5 bases). This CDR3 is 15 amino acids long. V was pared by 5 bases and J by 5 bases, with 14 bases between. Germline assignment: CDR1 KGHDR and CDR2 SFDVKD.

Points on this clone: The identical CDR3 is also encoded by other nucleotide sequences in the sample. This rearrangement joins TRBV18 to TRBJ2-7; no definite D call. The CDR3 length is 14 residues. Per germline, CDR1 KGHSH and CDR2 LQKENI. Trimming took 3 bases from V and 0 from J, leaving 9 bases between them. This CDR3 reads CASSPGGNSYEQYF. In nucleotides, the CDR3 is TGTGCCAGCTCACCCGGCGGCAACTCCTACGAGCAGTACTTC.

The chain couples TRBV10-3 to TRBJ1-5; 8 nucleotides align to TRBD1. Germline CDR1 is ENHRY and CDR2 is SYGVKD. The junction had 14 bases not matched to a gene; V was cut back by 10 bases and J by 6 bases. CDR3 length: 15 amino acids. The CDR3 DNA reads TGTGCCACGTCGGGGAGGCAGGGGGCCGGTCAGCCCCAGCATTTT. Amino acids: CATSGRQGAGQPQHF.